The 21 T cell receptor beta chains given below trace back to one sample, sequenced in a study of shared clonotypes between healthy human individuals. Assay: immunoSEQ multiplex PCR; the TCRdb copy retains only in-frame clones and omits some. The table shows 650,000 to 800,000 clones, with over 60% occurring only once. Sample: memory CD4+ T cells sorted from blood. The sample's subset: CD45RA-negative fraction. All receptors come from a woman in her 30s in good health.

CDR3: CASSHVPGLAGYVNEQFF. In DNA, the CDR3 is TGTGCCAGCAGCCACGTCCCGGGACTAGCGGGGTATGTAAATGAGCAGTTCTTC. The gene calls are TRBV28 and TRBJ2-1; 13 bases are a match to TRBD2. The CDR3 sequence is 18 residues long. The V gene end was trimmed by 6 bases and the J gene end by 7 bases; junction bases not matched to a gene: 15. The germline V gene has CDR1 MDHEN and CDR2 SYDVKM.

J is TRBJ2-5 and V is TRBV7-2, with TRBD2 as a possible D gene (6 bases). Germline V gene data show CDR1 as SGHTA and CDR2 as FQGNSA. The CDR3 runs 15 residues. Trimming pared 1 base from V and 5 bases from J, leaving 14 bases between. The CDR3 bases are TGTGCCAGCAGCTTAGATCCTAGCGTCTGGGAGACCCAGTACTTC. Translation: CASSLDPSVWETQYF.

The gene calls are TRBV18 and TRBJ1-1; TRBD1 agrees at 7 bases. The CDR3 consists of 18 residues. Trimming took 5 bases from V and 1 from J; bases not matched to a gene: 16. CDR1 is KGHSH and CDR2 is LQKENI in the germline V gene. DNA of the CDR3: TGTGCCAGCTCAACGCGGACAGGCGGCCGCTCAGCGAACACTGAAGCTTTCTTT. Amino acids: CASSTRTGGRSANTEAFF.

This chain links TRBV5-4 with TRBJ2-5; D gene uncertain. The V end was cut by 4 bases, the J end by 0 bases, with 13 bases between. CDR1 is SGHNT and CDR2 is YYREEE in the germline V gene (reference sequence). The CDR3 runs to 15 residues. CDR3 region: CASSRSLGNQETQYF. The CDR3 DNA is TGTGCCAGCAGCCGTTCCTTAGGAAACCAAGAGACCCAGTACTTC.

This chain connects TRBV27 to TRBJ2-7; 9 bases fit TRBD2. The V gene's germline CDR1 is MNHEY and CDR2 SMNVEV (reference sequence). The ends lost 3 bases at V and 6 bases at J; junction bases unmatched: 3. This CDR3 has 13 residues. The DNA of the CDR3 is TGTGCCAGCAGTTTTAGCGGGAGCTTCGAGCAGTACTTC. Its translation is CASSFSGSFEQYF.

Many counts were recorded for this clone. The rearrangement uses TRBV6-6 and TRBJ1-1; TRBD1 matches at 9 bases. The CDR3 is 15 amino acids. Germline trimming cut 5 bases from V and 3 bases from J; bases unmatched to any gene: 7. The V gene's germline CDR1 is MNHNY and CDR2 SVGAGI (reference sequence). The chain's CDR3 is CASSQLQGAHTEAFF. The DNA for the CDR3 is TGTGCCAGCAGTCAGTTACAGGGGGCTCACACTGAAGCTTTCTTT.

V usage is TRBV30 and J usage is TRBJ2-5; 7 bases map to TRBD2. The CDR3 is 14 amino acids. Trimming removed 1 base from V and 1 base from J; junction bases left unmatched: 3. Per the germline V gene, CDR1 is GTSNPN and CDR2 is SVGIG (reference sequence). This CDR3 is CAWSALAVQETQYF. CDR3 DNA sequence: TGTGCCTGGAGTGCCCTAGCGGTCCAAGAGACCCAGTACTTC.

The J gene is TRBJ2-3, the V gene TRBV7-8; D may correspond to TRBD1 or TRBD2 (6 bases each). The CDR3 covers 15 residues. Trimming removed 4 bases from V and 4 bases from J, with 15 bases in between. Germline lookup yields CDR1 SGHVS and CDR2 FQNEAQ. CDR3 sequence: CASSWPGGGADTQYF. The CDR3 DNA reads TGTGCCAGCAGCTGGCCCGGGGGCGGGGCAGATACGCAGTATTTT.

The chain carries TRBV28 and TRBJ2-7; no definite D call. CDR1 and CDR2 (germline): MDHEN, SYDVKM. This CDR3 is 14 amino acids long. V was trimmed by 10 bases and J by 5 bases, leaving 21 bases between them. CDR3 coding DNA: TGTGCCACGAAGATGGTGCCTCGGCGGAACGAGCAGTACTTC. Amino acids: CATKMVPRRNEQYF.

This clone was picked up a small number of times. The chain couples TRBV6-1 to TRBJ2-3; no definite D call. CDR1 and CDR2 from the germline V gene are MNHNS and SASEGT. Trimming pared 9 bases from V and 7 bases from J, leaving 8 bases between. The CDR3 consists of 10 residues. Here the CDR3 DNA reads TGTGCCAGTAGATTTAATACGCAGTATTTT. This translates into CASRFNTQYF.

The chain carries TRBV6-5 and TRBJ2-3, with 7 positions matching TRBD1. The CDR3 has 14 residues. Germline CDR1 reads MNHEY; CDR2 reads SVGAGI. Trimming took 4 bases from V and 4 from J; bases not matched to a gene: 5. CDR3 amino acids: CASSSWTGPDTQYF. CDR3 nucleotides: TGTGCCAGCAGTTCCTGGACAGGACCAGATACGCAGTATTTT.

The V gene is TRBV4-1, the J gene TRBJ2-3; TRBD2 matches at 9 bases. CDR3 size: 16 residues. V lost 4 bases and J lost 4; bases outside the gene matches: 9. From germline, CDR1 is MGHRA and CDR2 YSYEKL. For the CDR3, the DNA is TGCGCCAGCAGCCCAGGATGGGCTAGCGGGGCAGATACGCAGTATTTT. It codes for CASSPGWASGADTQYF.

The rearrangement links TRBV10-3 to TRBJ2-3; a weak D match, TRBD2 (5 bases). The germline V gene has CDR1 ENHRY and CDR2 SYGVKD. This CDR3 comprises 14 residues. V was trimmed by 6 bases and J by 1 base, leaving 11 bases between them. The CDR3 DNA sequence: TGTGCCATCAGAACTAGGAATGGCACAGATACGCAGTATTTT. As protein: CAIRTRNGTDTQYF.

This chain uses TRBV5-6 with TRBJ2-7; tentative D call: TRBD2 (5 bases). Germline CDR1 reads SGHDT; CDR2 reads YYEEEE. Trimming stripped 6 bases from V and 3 bases from J, with 19 bases between. The CDR3 runs 15 residues. CDR3 region: CASTPRAGRGYEQYF. Here the CDR3 DNA reads TGTGCCAGCACCCCCCGGGCGGGTCGGGGCTACGAGCAGTACTTC.

Remarks on this clone: Germline is not matched at one junction end, which may reflect a read error. The chain uses TRBV11-2 and TRBJ2-1; TRBD1 might be the D (6 bases). CDR1 is SGHAT and CDR2 is FQNNGV in the germline V gene. This CDR3 spans 13 amino acids. The CDR3 protein is CARSYEGDNEQFF. CDR3 nucleotide sequence: TGTGCCAGAAGCTATGAGGGGGACAATGAGCAGTTCTTC.

This clone was recorded many times. This chain connects TRBV28 to TRBJ1-2, with 7 positions matching TRBD1. V gave up 2 bases and J gave up 0 bases; unmatched junction bases: 6. The CDR3 has 16 residues. CDR1 MDHEN and CDR2 SYDVKM come from the germline V gene. The CDR3 region is CASSLEGAVANYGYTF. The CDR3 DNA reads TGTGCCAGCAGTTTAGAGGGGGCCGTAGCTAACTATGGCTACACCTTC.

The genes are TRBV10-3 and TRBJ1-4; 11 nucleotides match TRBD1. The CDR3 runs to 14 residues. With V trimmed by 3 bases and J by 7 bases, 1 base remained unmatched. Looked up from germline, CDR1 is ENHRY and CDR2 is SYGVKD. The CDR3 here is CAISDGQGAEKLFF. CDR3 nucleotide sequence: TGTGCCATCAGTGACGGACAGGGGGCTGAAAAACTGTTTTTT.

In this sample, this clone turned up a few times. The genes are TRBV7-9 and TRBJ1-1; 7 nucleotides match TRBD1. There are 16 residues in the CDR3. V shed 5 bases and J 4 bases; nucleotides not matched to a gene: 13. The germline V gene encodes CDR1 SEHNR and CDR2 FQNEAQ (reference sequence). CDR3: CASSKQGTAGPTEAFF. The DNA for the CDR3 is TGTGCCAGCAGCAAACAAGGGACAGCGGGTCCCACTGAAGCTTTCTTT.

This chain uses TRBV27 with TRBJ2-5; no clear D. This CDR3 is 14 amino acids long. V was trimmed by 5 bases and J by 5 bases, leaving 15 bases between them. In germline, CDR1 is MNHEY, CDR2 SMNVEV (reference sequence). CDR3 sequence: CASSPGQNWETQYF. CDR3 DNA sequence: TGTGCCAGCAGTCCGGGCCAGAATTGGGAGACCCAGTACTTC.

This clone occurred many times. J is TRBJ2-1 and V is TRBV27, with a tentative D call TRBD1 (6 bases). CDR3 length: 20 residues. Germline CDR1 MNHEY, CDR2 SMNVEV (reference sequence). V dropped 3 bases and J dropped 1 base, with 25 bases sitting between them. This chain's CDR3 is CASSFDTPGRGDGSYNEQFF. CDR3 DNA: TGTGCCAGCAGTTTCGATACCCCGGGCAGGGGAGACGGGTCCTACAATGAGCAGTTCTTC.

The chain combines TRBV7-2 with TRBJ2-2; D unresolved. The CDR3 is 13 residues long. Looked up from germline, CDR1 is SGHTA and CDR2 is FQGNSA. Trimming took 5 bases from V and 3 from J, leaving 7 bases between them. The CDR3 reads CASSPQYTGELFF. For the CDR3, the DNA is TGTGCCAGCAGCCCCCAATACACCGGGGAGCTGTTTTTT. Full variable domain (remainder filled in from reference TRBV7-2 and TRBJ2-2): GAGVSQSPSNKVTEKGKDVELRCDPISGHTALYWYRQSLGQGLEFLIYFQGNSAPDKSGLPSDRFSAERTGGSVSTLTIQRTQQEDSAVYLCASSPQYTGELFFGEGSRLTVL.